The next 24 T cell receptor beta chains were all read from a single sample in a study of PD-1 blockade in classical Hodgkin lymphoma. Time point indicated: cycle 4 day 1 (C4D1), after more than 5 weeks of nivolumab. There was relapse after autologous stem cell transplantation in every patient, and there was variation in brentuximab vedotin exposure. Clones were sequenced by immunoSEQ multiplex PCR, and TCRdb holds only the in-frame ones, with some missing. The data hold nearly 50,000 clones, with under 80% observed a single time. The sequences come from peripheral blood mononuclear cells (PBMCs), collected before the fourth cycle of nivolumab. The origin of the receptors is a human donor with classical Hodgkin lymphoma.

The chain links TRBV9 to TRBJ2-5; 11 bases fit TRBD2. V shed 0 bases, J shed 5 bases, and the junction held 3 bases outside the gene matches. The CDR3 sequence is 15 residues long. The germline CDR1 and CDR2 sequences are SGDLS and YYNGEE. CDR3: CASSVDSGRGETQYF. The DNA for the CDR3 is TGTGCCAGCAGCGTAGATAGCGGGAGGGGGGAGACCCAGTACTTC.

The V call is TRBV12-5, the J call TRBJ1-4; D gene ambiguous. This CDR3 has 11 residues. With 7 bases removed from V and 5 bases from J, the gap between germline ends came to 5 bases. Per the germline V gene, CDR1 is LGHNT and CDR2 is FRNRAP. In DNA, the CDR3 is TGTGCTAGTGCCCAAAATGAAAAACTGTTTTTT. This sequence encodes CASAQNEKLFF.

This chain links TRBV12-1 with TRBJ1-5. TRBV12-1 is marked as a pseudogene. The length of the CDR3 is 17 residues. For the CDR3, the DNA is TGTGCCAGCAGCTTTGTTTTTGCAAGTCGGGGTAATCAGCCCCAGCATTTT. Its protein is CASSFVFASRGNQPQHF.

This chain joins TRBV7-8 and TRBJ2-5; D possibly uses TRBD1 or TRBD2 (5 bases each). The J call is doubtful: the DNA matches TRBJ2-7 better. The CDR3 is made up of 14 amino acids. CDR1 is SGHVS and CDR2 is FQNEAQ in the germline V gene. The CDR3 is CASSRRDASSEQYF. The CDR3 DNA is TGTGCCAGCAGCCGTCGGGACGCCTCTTCCGAGCAGTACTTC.

CDR3 coding DNA: TGTGCCAGCTCGGATCGGTCGACAGGAAGCGAAAAACTGTTTTTT. It is translated as CASSDRSTGSEKLFF. J is TRBJ1-4 and V is TRBV18; D may be TRBD1 (6 bases). The CDR3 is made up of 15 amino acids. The germline V and J ends were trimmed by 6 bases and 8 bases, with 19 bases remaining between them. Per germline, CDR1 KGHSH and CDR2 LQKENI.

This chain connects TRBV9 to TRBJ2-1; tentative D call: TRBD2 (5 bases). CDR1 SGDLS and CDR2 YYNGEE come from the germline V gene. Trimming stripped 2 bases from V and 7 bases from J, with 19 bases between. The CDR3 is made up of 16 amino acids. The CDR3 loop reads CASSVEGEGLRNEQFF. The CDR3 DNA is TGTGCCAGCAGCGTCGAGGGTGAGGGCCTGAGAAATGAGCAGTTCTTC.

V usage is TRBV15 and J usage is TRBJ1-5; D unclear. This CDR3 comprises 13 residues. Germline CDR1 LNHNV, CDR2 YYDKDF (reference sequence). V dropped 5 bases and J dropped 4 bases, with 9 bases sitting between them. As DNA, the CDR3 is TGTGCCACCAGCCTACAAATAAATCAGCCCCAGCATTTT. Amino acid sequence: CATSLQINQPQHF.

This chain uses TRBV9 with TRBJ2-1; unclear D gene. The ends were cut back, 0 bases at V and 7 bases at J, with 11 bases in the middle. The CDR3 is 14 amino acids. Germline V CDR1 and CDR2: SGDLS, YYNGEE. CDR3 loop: CASSVDPLLNEQFF. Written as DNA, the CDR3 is TGTGCCAGCAGCGTAGACCCGCTCCTTAATGAGCAGTTCTTC.

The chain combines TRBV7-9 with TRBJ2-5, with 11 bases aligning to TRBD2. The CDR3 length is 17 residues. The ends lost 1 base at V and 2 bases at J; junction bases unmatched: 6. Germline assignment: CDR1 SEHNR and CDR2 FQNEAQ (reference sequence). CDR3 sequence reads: CASSLGGTSGTQETQYF. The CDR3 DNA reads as TGTGCCAGCAGCTTAGGAGGGACTAGCGGTACGCAAGAGACCCAGTACTTC.

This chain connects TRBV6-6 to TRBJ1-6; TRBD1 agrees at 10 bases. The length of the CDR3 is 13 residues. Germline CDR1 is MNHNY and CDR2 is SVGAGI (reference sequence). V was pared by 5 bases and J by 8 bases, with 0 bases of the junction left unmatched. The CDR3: CASSGTGDSPLHF. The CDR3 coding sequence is TGTGCCAGCAGTGGGACAGGGGATTCACCCCTCCACTTT.

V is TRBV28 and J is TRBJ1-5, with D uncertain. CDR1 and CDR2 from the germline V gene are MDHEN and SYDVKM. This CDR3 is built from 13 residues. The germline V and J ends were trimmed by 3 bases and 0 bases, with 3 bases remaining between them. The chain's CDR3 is CASSFSSNQPQHF. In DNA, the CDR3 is TGTGCCAGCAGTTTCTCTAGCAATCAGCCCCAGCATTTT.

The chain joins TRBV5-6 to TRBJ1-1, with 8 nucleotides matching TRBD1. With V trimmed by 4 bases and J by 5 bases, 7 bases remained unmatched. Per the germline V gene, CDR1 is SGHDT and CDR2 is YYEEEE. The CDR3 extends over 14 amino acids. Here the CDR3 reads CASSLQGAQTEAFF. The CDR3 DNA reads TGTGCCAGCAGCCTGCAGGGGGCGCAAACTGAAGCTTTCTTT.

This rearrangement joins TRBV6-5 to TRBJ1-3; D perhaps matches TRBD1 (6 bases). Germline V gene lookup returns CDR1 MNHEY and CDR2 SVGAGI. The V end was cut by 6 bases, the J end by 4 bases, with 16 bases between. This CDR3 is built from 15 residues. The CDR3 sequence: CASSPTGTPGNTIYF. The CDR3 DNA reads TGTGCCAGCAGCCCAACCGGGACACCCGGAAACACCATATATTTT.

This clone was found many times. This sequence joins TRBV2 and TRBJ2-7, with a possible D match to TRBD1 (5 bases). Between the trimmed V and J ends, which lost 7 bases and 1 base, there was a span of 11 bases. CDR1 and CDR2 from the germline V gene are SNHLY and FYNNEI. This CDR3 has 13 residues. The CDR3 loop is CASKPDSSYEQYF. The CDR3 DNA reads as TGTGCCAGCAAACCCGACAGTTCCTACGAGCAGTACTTC.

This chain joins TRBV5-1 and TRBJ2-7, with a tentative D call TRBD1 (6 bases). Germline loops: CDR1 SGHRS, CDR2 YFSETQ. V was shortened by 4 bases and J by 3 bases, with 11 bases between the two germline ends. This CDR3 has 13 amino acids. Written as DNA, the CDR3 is TGCGCCAGCAGCATCCGGGACAACTACGAGCAGTACTTC. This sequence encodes CASSIRDNYEQYF.

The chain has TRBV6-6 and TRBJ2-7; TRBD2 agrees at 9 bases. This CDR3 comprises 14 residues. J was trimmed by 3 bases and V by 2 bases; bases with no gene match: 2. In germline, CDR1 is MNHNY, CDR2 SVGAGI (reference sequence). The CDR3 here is CASSYGSGSYEQYF. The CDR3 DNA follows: TGTGCCAGCAGTTACGGTAGCGGGAGCTACGAGCAGTACTTC.

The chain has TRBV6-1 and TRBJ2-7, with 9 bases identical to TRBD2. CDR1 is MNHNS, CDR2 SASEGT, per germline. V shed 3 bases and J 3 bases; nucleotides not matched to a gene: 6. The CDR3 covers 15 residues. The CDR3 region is CASSDPGLAIYEQYF. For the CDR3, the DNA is TGTGCCAGCAGTGACCCGGGACTAGCTATCTACGAGCAGTACTTC.

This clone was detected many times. The CDR3 spells CASSQDTAGPYGYTF. The CDR3 region has the DNA TGCGCCAGCAGCCAAGATACGGCAGGACCCTATGGCTACACCTTC. This chain links TRBV4-1 with TRBJ1-2; D is unresolved. CDR1 MGHRA and CDR2 YSYEKL come from the germline V gene. The V and J ends lost 0 bases and 4 bases respectively, with 12 bases between them. The CDR3 sequence is 15 residues long.

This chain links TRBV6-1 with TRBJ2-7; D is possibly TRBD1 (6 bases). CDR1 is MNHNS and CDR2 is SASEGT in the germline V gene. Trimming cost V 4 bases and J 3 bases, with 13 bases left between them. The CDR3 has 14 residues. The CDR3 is CASSVHRERYEQYF. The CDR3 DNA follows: TGTGCCAGCAGTGTGCACAGGGAGCGCTACGAGCAGTACTTC.

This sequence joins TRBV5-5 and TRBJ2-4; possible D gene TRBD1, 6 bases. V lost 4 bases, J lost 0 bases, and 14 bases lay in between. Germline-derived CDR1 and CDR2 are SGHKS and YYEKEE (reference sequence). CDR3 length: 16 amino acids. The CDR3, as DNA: TGTGCCAGCAGCCACAGGGATGGAGAAGCCAAAAACATTCAGTACTTC. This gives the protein CASSHRDGEAKNIQYF.

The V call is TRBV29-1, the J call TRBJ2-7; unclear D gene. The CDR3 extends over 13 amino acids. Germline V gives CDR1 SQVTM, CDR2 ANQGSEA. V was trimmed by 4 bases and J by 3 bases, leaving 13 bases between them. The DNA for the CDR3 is TGCAGCGTTGCCAAGGACCCTTACTACGAGCAGTACTTC. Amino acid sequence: CSVAKDPYYEQYF.

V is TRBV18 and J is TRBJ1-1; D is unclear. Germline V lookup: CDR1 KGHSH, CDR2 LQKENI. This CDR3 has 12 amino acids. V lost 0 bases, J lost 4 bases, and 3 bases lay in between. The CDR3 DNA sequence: TGTGCCAGCTCACCACCGGGCACTGAAGCTTTCTTT. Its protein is CASSPPGTEAFF.

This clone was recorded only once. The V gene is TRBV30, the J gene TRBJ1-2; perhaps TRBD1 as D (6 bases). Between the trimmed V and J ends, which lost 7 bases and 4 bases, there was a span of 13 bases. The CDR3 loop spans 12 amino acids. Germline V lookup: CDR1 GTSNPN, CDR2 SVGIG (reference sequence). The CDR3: CAYNRDAYGYTF. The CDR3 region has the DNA TGTGCCTATAACAGGGACGCCTATGGCTACACCTTC.

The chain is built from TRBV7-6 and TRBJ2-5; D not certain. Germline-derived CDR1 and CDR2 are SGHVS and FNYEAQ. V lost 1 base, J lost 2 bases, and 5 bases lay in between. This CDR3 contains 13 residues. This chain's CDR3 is CASSLGQQETQYF. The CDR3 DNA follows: TGTGCCAGCAGCTTAGGGCAACAAGAGACCCAGTACTTC.